Included here is one TCR beta chain sequence, with context. The CDR3 extends over 16 amino acids. Unmatched junction bases numbered 4, after V lost 3 bases and J lost 2 bases. Germline-derived CDR1 and CDR2 are KGHSH and LQKENI. The data were taken from a study of blood T cell repertoires in COVID-19. As for the study in general: Collection of acute and convalescent COVID-19 samples took place in the United States, Italy and Spain. Sample material is recorded as cDNA or gDNA derived from T cells, B-cell-depleted T cells, or PBMCs.

Under the authors' procedure: Scientists estimated how many nucleated cells there were by amplifying reference gene primers. Sequencing was performed with immunoSEQ multiplex PCR; in TCRdb, only in-frame clones are kept and a portion is missing. V and J calls plus clone size are reproduced from that table; the DNA served to infer D and trimming. The table lists around 300,000 clones, 75% to 90% of them singletons, with 0.85% to 0.95% in the top ten. This receptor was identified in a woman aged 35 to 49 who had recovered from COVID-19. The chain combines TRBV18 with TRBJ2-4; 10 positions agree with TRBD1. Source material: peripheral blood. In DNA form, the CDR3 reads TGTGCCAGCTCACCTCCGGACAGGGGGACCAAAAACATTCAGTACTTC. Translating it yields CASSPPDRGTKNIQYF.